The 28 T cell receptor beta chains presented below share a single source sample, sequenced in a study of T-cell reconstitution after alpha-beta-depleted transplantation in children. Unique molecular identifiers were incorporated during preparation of the TCRbeta library. Using its own MiXCR run on the PCR reads, TCRdb lists one record per CDR3 protein. Among 800,000 to 1,000,000 distinct CDR3 sequences listed, 25% to 30% were seen once. The source was PBMCs, mostly from graft donor cells, collected 360 days after TCRalphabeta/CD19-depleted stem cell transplant. The receptors derive from a boy under two years old who had a stem cell transplant for SCID, so the T cells may come from the graft donor.

The table lists this clonotype with a few counts. J is TRBJ1-1 and V is TRBV6-5; D perhaps matches TRBD1 (6 bases). From germline, CDR1 is MNHEY and CDR2 SVGAGI. The ends were cut back, 4 bases at V and 4 bases at J, with 10 bases in the middle. The CDR3 runs to 13 residues. The DNA of the CDR3 is TGTGCCAGCAGTTCCAAGGGGGGCACTGAAGCTTTCTTT. Its protein product is CASSSKGGTEAFF.

The rearrangement links TRBV12-3 or TRBV12-4 to TRBJ2-4; no clear D gene. Trimming took 2 bases from V and 0 from J, leaving 11 bases between them. The CDR3 is made up of 16 amino acids. CDR3 nucleotides: TGTGCCAGCAGTTTAACCCGGGCTTTAGCCAAAAACATTCAGTACTTC. Residues: CASSLTRALAKNIQYF.

The J gene is TRBJ1-1, the V gene TRBV6-5; no clear D gene. With 2 bases removed from V and 6 bases from J, the gap between germline ends came to 13 bases. In germline, CDR1 is MNHEY, CDR2 SVGAGI. The CDR3 runs 14 residues. The CDR3 DNA is TGTGCCAGCAGTTACGAATGGGGTGGTCCTGAAGCTTTCTTT. This gives the protein CASSYEWGGPEAFF.

V is TRBV5-1 and J is TRBJ2-7; 7 positions agree with TRBD1. Germline lookup yields CDR1 SGHRS and CDR2 YFSETQ. CDR3 length equals 16 residues. The V segment lost 2 bases and the J segment 3 bases; nucleotides outside the gene matches: 11. The CDR3 DNA is TGCGCCAGCAGCTTTATGGGACAGAGGGCCTTCTACGAGCAGTACTTC. Residues: CASSFMGQRAFYEQYF.

This chain links TRBV20-1 with TRBJ1-1, with D hard to call. The V end lost 6 bases, the J end lost 0 bases, and 14 bases lay between the germline ends. CDR3 length equals 14 residues. Germline lookup yields CDR1 DFQATT and CDR2 SNEGSKA (reference sequence). DNA of the CDR3: TGCAGTGCGTTCTGGACTTGGGTGAACACTGAAGCTTTCTTT. It translates to CSAFWTWVNTEAFF.

This clonotype was seen more than once but under ten times. CDR3 protein: CASRRTHQGPEAFF. As DNA, the CDR3 is TGTGCCAGCAGGCGGACCCACCAGGGCCCTGAAGCTTTCTTT. The gene calls are TRBV6-1 and TRBJ1-1; maybe TRBD1 (5 bases). V lost 6 bases to trimming and J lost 6 bases, with 17 bases between them. CDR1 and CDR2 (germline): MNHNS, SASEGT. The CDR3 has 14 residues.

Many counts were recorded for this clonotype. The chain employs TRBV11-2 and TRBJ2-7; D possibly corresponds to TRBD2 (7 bases). V shed 1 base and J shed 5 bases, with 15 bases lying between them. Germline CDR1 and CDR2: SGHAT and FQNNGV. This CDR3 has 15 amino acids. The CDR3 spells CASSLGGVRGHEQYF. The CDR3 DNA follows: TGTGCCAGCAGCTTAGGGGGAGTGCGGGGGCACGAGCAGTACTTC.

The CDR3 coding sequence is TGCAGTGCTAGAGGACTAGCGGGCAAAGAGACCCAGTACTTC. The encoded protein is CSARGLAGKETQYF. This chain connects TRBV20-1 to TRBJ2-5; 10 bases are shared with TRBD2. This CDR3 spans 14 amino acids. The V gene's germline CDR1 is DFQATT and CDR2 SNEGSKA (reference sequence). V lost 1 base, J lost 3 bases, and 2 bases stayed unmatched.

The V call is TRBV10-3, the J call TRBJ2-1; the D gene is possibly TRBD2 (6 bases). Germline assignment: CDR1 ENHRY and CDR2 SYGVKD. Trimming shortened V by 2 bases and J by 3 bases, and 11 bases separated the two germline ends. The CDR3 consists of 15 residues. CDR3 sequence reads: CAISERVGGYNEQFF. CDR3 in DNA: TGTGCCATCAGTGAGAGGGTGGGGGGCTACAATGAGCAGTTCTTC.

V is TRBV2 and J is TRBJ2-6; D unclear. V lost 6 bases to trimming and J lost 4 bases, with 13 bases between them. The CDR3 is made up of 15 amino acids. CDR1 is SNHLY and CDR2 is FYNNEI in the germline V gene. The DNA for the CDR3 is TGTGCCAGCAGGAATGATAGGTCCGGGGCCAACGTCCTGACTTTC. This sequence encodes CASRNDRSGANVLTF.

Only a few counts were recorded for this clonotype. This chain connects TRBV2 to TRBJ1-1, with D maybe TRBD1 (6 bases). From germline, CDR1 is SNHLY and CDR2 FYNNEI. This CDR3 has 11 amino acids. V was trimmed by 3 bases and J by 14 bases, leaving 13 bases between them. The CDR3 DNA reads as TGTGCCAGCAGTGAGGATCTGGGGGCCTTCTTT. Translation gives CASSEDLGAFF.

This sequence joins TRBV5-5 and TRBJ1-4; no reliable D call. Germline CDR1 SGHKS, CDR2 YYEKEE (reference sequence). The CDR3 has 13 amino acids. Trimming removed 4 bases at V and 0 bases at J, with 4 bases between. The CDR3 loop is CASSAATNEKLFF. CDR3 bases: TGTGCCAGCAGCGCTGCAACTAATGAAAAACTGTTTTTT.

A few counts support this clonotype. The chain's CDR3 is CASSYSSGTGYYEQYF. As DNA, the CDR3 is TGTGCCAGCAGTTACTCTAGCGGGACAGGGTACTACGAGCAGTACTTC. This chain connects TRBV6-5 to TRBJ2-7; D perhaps matches TRBD1 (9 bases). Germline V lookup: CDR1 MNHEY, CDR2 SVGAGI. V shed 0 bases and J shed 3 bases, with 15 bases lying between them. The CDR3 is 16 residues long.

This clonotype was counted only a few times. The V call is TRBV5-1, the J call TRBJ2-3; no reliable D call. In germline, CDR1 is SGHRS, CDR2 YFSETQ. The CDR3 runs to 15 residues. The ends were cut back, 6 bases at V and 1 base at J, with 15 bases in the middle. CDR3 loop: CASNRVFSGTDTQYF. The CDR3 DNA reads as TGCGCCAGCAACCGAGTATTCTCGGGCACAGATACGCAGTATTTT.

This clonotype was counted between two and nine times. This rearrangement joins TRBV20-1 to TRBJ2-7, with 7 bases that match TRBD1. The CDR3 length is 12 residues. The germline gives CDR1 DFQATT, CDR2 SNEGSKA (reference sequence). Germline trimming cut 5 bases from V and 5 bases from J; bases unmatched to any gene: 6. The CDR3 reads CSASQGKDEQYF. In DNA, the CDR3 is TGCAGTGCTTCACAGGGGAAGGACGAGCAGTACTTC.

The V and J genes are TRBV20-1 and TRBJ2-3; TRBD1 or TRBD2 may be the D gene (5 bases each). V was pared by 2 bases and J by 0 bases, with 18 bases between. The CDR3 contains 17 residues. Germline CDR1 and CDR2: DFQATT and SNEGSKA (reference sequence). The CDR3 DNA reads TGCAGTGCTAGAAAATACGGTCGGGGCTGGAGCACAGATACGCAGTATTTT. Translated, it gives CSARKYGRGWSTDTQYF.

V usage is TRBV29-1 and J usage is TRBJ1-2; perhaps TRBD1 as D (6 bases). CDR1 is SQVTM and CDR2 is ANQGSEA in the germline V gene. V lost 5 bases, J lost 6 bases, and 16 bases lay in between. The CDR3 extends over 13 amino acids. CDR3 loop: CSVPPPGAHGYTF. As DNA, the CDR3 is TGCAGCGTTCCCCCCCCAGGGGCCCATGGCTACACCTTC. The complete variable domain, with remaining parts taken from reference TRBV29-1 and TRBJ1-2, reads SAVISQKPSRDICQRGTSLTIQCQVDSQVTMMFWYRQQPGQSLTLIATANQGSEATYESGFVIDKFPISRPNLTFSTLTVSNMSPEDSSIYLCSVPPPGAHGYTFGSGTRLTVV.

The CDR3 protein is CASSVELISEQFF. The CDR3 region has the DNA TGTGCCAGCAGCGTAGAACTGATCTCTGAGCAGTTCTTC. The chain recombines TRBV9 with TRBJ2-1; D gene unclear. V lost 0 bases and J lost 9, with 10 bases in between. Per germline, CDR1 SGDLS and CDR2 YYNGEE. The CDR3 consists of 13 residues.

The chain carries TRBV14 and TRBJ1-6, with D hard to call. CDR1 is SGHDN and CDR2 is FVKESK in the germline V gene. This CDR3 spans 11 amino acids. V was cut by 4 bases and J by 17 bases, with 12 bases left in between. The CDR3 region is CASSRGGWIHF. CDR3 DNA: TGTGCCAGCAGCCGAGGAGGGTGGATCCACTTT. Full variable domain (missing parts from reference TRBV14 and TRBJ1-6): EAGVTQFPSHSVIEKGQTVTLRCDPISGHDNLYWYRRVMGKEIKFLLHFVKESKQDESGMPNNRFLAERTGGTYSTLKVQPAELEDSGVYFCASSRGGWIHFGNGTRLTVT.

The rearrangement uses TRBV4-2 and TRBJ1-2; possible D gene TRBD1, 6 bases. CDR3 length: 15 residues. Per germline, CDR1 LGHNA and CDR2 YNFKEQ. Between the trimmed V and J ends, which lost 1 base and 2 bases, there was a span of 11 bases. CDR3 DNA: TGTGCCAGCAGCCAAGGGACAGCTACAAACTATGGCTACACCTTC. Its translation: CASSQGTATNYGYTF.

This clonotype showed up many times. The rearrangement uses TRBV12-3 or TRBV12-4 and TRBJ2-3; 12 nucleotides align to TRBD2. V lost 6 bases, J lost 4 bases, and 5 bases stayed unmatched. The CDR3 covers 15 residues. DNA for the CDR3: TGTGCCAGCAGCCCATCTAGCGGGGGGGCAGATACGCAGTATTTT. It encodes CASSPSSGGADTQYF.

This clonotype came up a few times. V usage is TRBV7-3 and J usage is TRBJ2-3; the D is unclear. This CDR3 is 13 amino acids long. Germline V lookup: CDR1 SGHTA, CDR2 FQGTGA. V lost 5 bases, J lost 7 bases, and 13 bases lay in between. The CDR3: CASSRGTEHTQYF. In nucleotides, the CDR3 is TGTGCCAGCAGCCGAGGAACGGAGCATACGCAGTATTTT.

As for this clonotype: A read error may account for a junction end that differs from germline. The chain links TRBV6-2 or TRBV6-3 to TRBJ2-5; D is unresolved. CDR3 size: 17 residues. Germline CDR1 and CDR2: MNHEY and SVGEGT. DNA for the CDR3: TGTGCCAGCAGCTACTTGACCCCGCCTCTTGGAAAAGAGACCCAGTACTTC. This sequence encodes CASSYLTPPLGKETQYF.

The chain couples TRBV4-1 to TRBJ2-5, with TRBD1 matching 10 bases. The V gene end was trimmed by 1 base and the J gene end by 4 bases; junction bases not matched to a gene: 6. Germline lookup yields CDR1 MGHRA and CDR2 YSYEKL. The CDR3 contains 16 residues. The CDR3 DNA follows: TGCGCCAGCAGCCAAGGCAGACAGGGGGCACGAGAGACCCAGTACTTC. It codes for CASSQGRQGARETQYF.

The V call is TRBV20-1, the J call TRBJ2-1; D is ambiguous. V was clipped by 0 bases and J by 7 bases, with 10 bases between them. CDR3 size: 13 residues. Germline values: CDR1 DFQATT, CDR2 SNEGSKA (reference sequence). The CDR3 DNA is TGCAGTGCTAGAGATTTGCGGTTAAATGAGCAGTTCTTC. Its protein is CSARDLRLNEQFF.

This chain links TRBV11-2 with TRBJ2-3; D call uncertain. This CDR3 region has 15 residues. The germline gives CDR1 SGHAT, CDR2 FQNNGV. V was shortened by 2 bases and J by 3 bases, with 12 bases between the two germline ends. CDR3 sequence: CASSLFPGGTDTQYF. CDR3 in DNA: TGTGCCAGCAGCTTATTTCCGGGTGGTACAGATACGCAGTATTTT.

This clonotype appeared a few times. The J gene is TRBJ1-1, the V gene TRBV5-1; no clear D. Germline V lookup: CDR1 SGHRS, CDR2 YFSETQ. CDR3 size: 15 residues. The V end lost 6 bases, the J end lost 0 bases, and 15 bases lay between the germline ends. CDR3 sequence (DNA): TGCGCCAGCACTTTTTGGACGGGTTTGAACACTGAAGCTTTCTTT. It specifies CASTFWTGLNTEAFF.

The table lists this clonotype with a few counts. This chain joins TRBV5-1 and TRBJ2-7; D call uncertain. The CDR3 is 14 residues long. The germline V gene encodes CDR1 SGHRS and CDR2 YFSETQ. V shed 0 bases and J shed 3 bases, with 10 bases lying between them. The DNA for the CDR3 is TGCGCCAGCAGCTTGGCCTCTCATCGCTACGAGCAGTACTTC. Its translation is CASSLASHRYEQYF.